The 29 T cell receptor beta chains listed next were all sequenced from one sample in a study of OX40 agonist ivuxolimab in advanced cancers. Data came from immunoSEQ multiplex PCR; TCRdb stores just in-frame clones and leaves some out. The sample contains tens of thousands of clones, 86% of which appear only once. The source material was CD4+ or CD8+ T cells sorted from blood, sampled in a trial of the OX40 agonist ivuxolimab. These TCRs come from an adult with an advanced solid tumor such as melanoma, head and neck, liver or kidney cancer.

This chain joins TRBV5-1 and TRBJ1-2, with D unresolved. The CDR3 consists of 14 residues. V was pared by 0 bases and J by 6 bases, with 12 bases between. Germline V gene lookup returns CDR1 SGHRS and CDR2 YFSETQ. CDR3 residues: CASSLADYVDGYTF. The CDR3 nucleotides are TGCGCCAGCAGCTTGGCGGATTACGTAGATGGCTACACCTTC.

This chain uses TRBV5-1 with TRBJ2-1, with TRBD2 identical over 10 bases. J lost 5 bases, V lost 2 bases, and 1 base had no gene match. CDR3 length: 14 residues. The germline V gene has CDR1 SGHRS and CDR2 YFSETQ. This chain's CDR3 is CASSFGLADNEQFF. The CDR3 nucleotides read TGCGCCAGCAGCTTCGGACTAGCGGACAATGAGCAGTTCTTC.

The chain uses TRBV9 and TRBJ2-2, with 14 positions matching TRBD2. The CDR3 length is 17 residues. With V trimmed by 2 bases and J by 5 bases, 5 bases remained unmatched. CDR1 and CDR2 (germline): SGDLS, YYNGEE. CDR3 in amino acids: CASSVTSGGAGTGELFF. In nucleotides, the CDR3 is TGTGCCAGCAGCGTGACTAGCGGGGGGGCGGGGACCGGGGAGCTGTTTTTT.

The chain has TRBV7-3 and TRBJ2-1; 9 bases are shared with TRBD1. This CDR3 region has 15 residues. V dropped 4 bases and J dropped 3; count of bases not matched to a gene: 4. CDR1 and CDR2 (germline): SGHTA, FQGTGA. In DNA form, the CDR3 reads TGTGCCAGCAGCTCCGGGACAGGGCTCTACAATGAGCAGTTCTTC. As protein: CASSSGTGLYNEQFF. Complete variable domain (other parts from reference TRBV7-3 and TRBJ2-1): GAGVSQTPSNKVTEKGKYVELRCDPISGHTALYWYRQSLGQGPEFLIYFQGTGAADDSGLPNDRFFAVRPEGSVSTLKIQRTERGDSAVYLCASSSGTGLYNEQFFGPGTRLTVL.

The chain uses TRBV7-2 and TRBJ2-7, with no clear D. The CDR3 totals 15 residues. V was clipped by 5 bases and J by 0 bases, with 14 bases between them. CDR1 and CDR2 (germline): SGHTA, FQGNSA. Written as DNA, the CDR3 is TGTGCCAGCAGCCCCCGGGCTCCCCGCTCCTACGAGCAGTACTTC. This gives the protein CASSPRAPRSYEQYF.

The chain carries TRBV7-6 and TRBJ2-2, with D hard to call. This CDR3 has 15 amino acids. In germline, CDR1 is SGHVS, CDR2 FNYEAQ. V dropped 5 bases and J dropped 6 bases, with 16 bases sitting between them. CDR3 in DNA: TGTGCCAGCAGCCCGACGGGTCAATACGCCGGGGAGCTGTTTTTT. This gives the protein CASSPTGQYAGELFF.

The chain employs TRBV10-3 and TRBJ2-3; TRBD2 aligns across 7 bases. Germline CDR1 is ENHRY and CDR2 is SYGVKD. V gave up 8 bases and J gave up 6 bases; unmatched junction bases: 17. This CDR3 region has 16 residues. The CDR3 DNA reads TGTGCCATCCGGGCCACGGGGGGAGGGCCGGGGGATACGCAGTATTTT. As protein: CAIRATGGGPGDTQYF.

The chain uses TRBV7-6 and TRBJ2-5; 8 bases fit TRBD1. The CDR3 has 13 residues. Germline trimming cut 5 bases from V and 6 bases from J; bases unmatched to any gene: 5. Germline CDR1 reads SGHVS; CDR2 reads FNYEAQ. The CDR3 DNA follows: TGTGCCAGCAGCCCAAGACAGGGGCAGACCCAGTACTTC. Its translation: CASSPRQGQTQYF.

CDR3 coding DNA: TGTGCCAGCAGCGGTGGGGACTACCTAGCAGAGCAGTTCTTC. As protein: CASSGGDYLAEQFF. The chain joins TRBV9 to TRBJ2-1; TRBD2 matches 7 bases. Germline V gene data show CDR1 as SGDLS and CDR2 as YYNGEE. CDR3 size: 14 residues. After removal of 3 bases from V and 10 bases from J, the junction contained 10 bases not matched to a gene.

The chain combines TRBV2 with TRBJ2-3, with 8 bases fitting TRBD1. The junction had 12 bases not matched to a gene; V was cut back by 6 bases and J by 7 bases. Per the germline V gene, CDR1 is SNHLY and CDR2 is FYNNEI. The CDR3 is made up of 15 amino acids. The CDR3 DNA reads TGTGCCAGCAGGGGGGAGACAGGGGATCGATATACGCAGTATTTT. Protein sequence: CASRGETGDRYTQYF. Variable domain in full (rest from reference TRBV2 and TRBJ2-3): EPEVTQTPSHQVTQMGQEVILRCVPISNHLYFYWYRQILGQKVEFLVSFYNNEISEKSEIFDDQFSVERPDGSNFTLKIRSTKLEDSAMYFCASRGETGDRYTQYFGPGTRLTVL.

The gene calls are TRBV5-1 and TRBJ2-7; D might be TRBD1 (6 bases). V lost 4 bases and J lost 2, with 13 bases in between. Germline-derived CDR1 and CDR2 are SGHRS and YFSETQ. The CDR3 spans 14 residues. CDR3 region: CASSRTQGPYEQYF. CDR3 DNA: TGCGCCAGCAGCCGTACACAGGGCCCCTACGAGCAGTACTTC.

This CDR3 is CASSYLRTGAGQHF. CDR3 DNA: TGTGCCAGCAGTTACTTACGTACAGGAGCGGGACAGCATTTT. The V gene is TRBV6-5, the J gene TRBJ1-5; perhaps TRBD1 as D (5 bases). Trimming pared 1 base from V and 13 bases from J, leaving 17 bases between. CDR3 length: 14 amino acids. CDR1 and CDR2 from the germline V gene are MNHEY and SVGAGI.

This sequence joins TRBV4-2 and TRBJ2-1; 7 bases fit TRBD2. This CDR3 has 17 residues. Germline CDR1 reads LGHNA; CDR2 reads YNFKEQ. After removal of 0 bases from V and 7 bases from J, the junction contained 12 bases not matched to a gene. In nucleotides, the CDR3 is TGTGCCAGCAGCCAAGATGGTGGGAGGGCCTTGCGGAATGAGCAGTTCTTC. Its translation is CASSQDGGRALRNEQFF.

This chain links TRBV7-6 with TRBJ2-5; the D is unclear. Trimming took 5 bases from V and 7 from J, leaving 14 bases between them. Germline V gene lookup returns CDR1 SGHVS and CDR2 FNYEAQ. The CDR3 sequence is 13 residues long. CDR3 sequence: CASSPLTGRTQYF. For the CDR3, the DNA is TGTGCCAGCAGCCCACTGACCGGCCGGACCCAGTACTTC.

The chain links TRBV30 to TRBJ2-4; D may be TRBD1 (5 bases). V was clipped by 7 bases and J by 0 bases, with 10 bases between them. Germline assignment: CDR1 GTSNPN and CDR2 SVGIG (reference sequence). The CDR3 runs 13 residues. The CDR3 region has the DNA TGTGCCTCCCGACAGTTAGCCAAAAACATTCAGTACTTC. Translation: CASRQLAKNIQYF.

V and J are TRBV6-1 and TRBJ2-7, with 9 positions matching TRBD1. Germline values: CDR1 MNHNS, CDR2 SASEGT. The V segment lost 10 bases and the J segment 7 bases; nucleotides outside the gene matches: 14. The CDR3 loop spans 14 amino acids. The DNA for the CDR3 is TGTGCCATTCGCGCACCAGGGACAGGGCGGGAGCAGTACTTC. This sequence encodes CAIRAPGTGREQYF.

The chain couples TRBV7-2 to TRBJ1-5; D is unresolved. There are 14 residues in the CDR3. With 4 bases removed from V and 2 bases from J, the gap between germline ends came to 9 bases. The germline CDR1 and CDR2 sequences are SGHTA and FQGNSA. CDR3 protein: CASSYSGGNQPQHF. As DNA, the CDR3 is TGTGCCAGCAGCTATTCCGGGGGCAATCAGCCCCAGCATTTT.

This clone was observed a single time. V is TRBV29-1 and J is TRBJ1-1; D gene uncertain. CDR1 is SQVTM and CDR2 is ANQGSEA in the germline V gene. The CDR3 extends over 13 amino acids. The germline V and J ends were trimmed by 6 bases and 5 bases, with 16 bases remaining between them. The CDR3 reads CSVYQVGRTEAFF. In DNA, the CDR3 is TGCAGCGTCTACCAGGTCGGAAGGACTGAAGCTTTCTTT.

This clone was seen just once. The chain combines TRBV4-1 with TRBJ2-7, with 7 bases identical to TRBD2. Germline V CDR1 and CDR2: MGHRA, YSYEKL. The junction had 8 bases not matched to a gene; V was cut back by 0 bases and J by 3 bases. There are 16 residues in the CDR3. The DNA for the CDR3 is TGCGCCAGCAGCCAAGATAATCCAGGGAGGGACTACGAGCAGTACTTC. This codes for CASSQDNPGRDYEQYF.

The chain combines TRBV19 with TRBJ2-1, with TRBD2 as a possible D gene (6 bases). The length of the CDR3 is 13 residues. CDR1 is LNHDA and CDR2 is SQIVND in the germline V gene (reference sequence). V shed 5 bases and J shed 13 bases, with 18 bases lying between them. Written as DNA, the CDR3 is TGTGCCAGTAGTTTACCCTCGGGACTGCTACAGTTCTTC. Translation gives CASSLPSGLLQFF.

This sequence joins TRBV6-6 and TRBJ2-7; 16 positions match TRBD2. Germline V lookup: CDR1 MNHNY, CDR2 SVGAGI (reference sequence). The CDR3 has 16 residues. J was trimmed by 11 bases and V by 5 bases; bases with no gene match: 12. The DNA of the CDR3 is TGTGCCAGCAGTCCTCTCTCGGGACTAGCGGGAGGGCCGGAGTACTTC. Amino acid sequence: CASSPLSGLAGGPEYF.

The rearrangement links TRBV10-1 to TRBJ2-5, with D perhaps matching TRBD1 or TRBD2 (5 bases each). This CDR3 is 15 amino acids long. The germline V gene encodes CDR1 WNHNN and CDR2 SYGVQD (reference sequence). V was clipped by 2 bases and J by 5 bases, with 15 bases between them. This CDR3 reads CASSEGRGVHETQYF. In DNA form, the CDR3 reads TGCGCCAGCAGTGAGGGAAGAGGGGTTCACGAGACCCAGTACTTC.

As regards this clone: This same CDR3 is encoded by further DNA sequences in the sample. The chain uses TRBV9 and TRBJ2-3; D perhaps matches TRBD1 (5 bases). V was trimmed by 1 base and J by 6 bases, leaving 6 bases between them. The CDR3 covers 12 residues. Germline CDR1 is SGDLS and CDR2 is YYNGEE. CDR3 in amino acids: CASSVRGDTQYF. In DNA, the CDR3 is TGTGCCAGCAGCGTAAGGGGTGATACGCAGTATTTT. The whole variable domain, remainder taken from reference TRBV9 and TRBJ2-3, is DSGVTQTPKHLITATGQRVTLRCSPRSGDLSVYWYQQSLDQGLQFLIQYYNGEERAKGNILERFSAQQFPDLHSELNLSSLELGDSALYFCASSVRGDTQYFGPGTRLTVL.

The gene calls are TRBV25-1 and TRBJ2-7; 8 nucleotides agree with TRBD1. CDR1 and CDR2 from the germline V gene are MGHDK and SYGVNS. This CDR3 is 15 amino acids long. J gave up 3 bases and V 1 base, and 5 bases lay outside the gene matches. CDR3 in DNA: TGTGCCAGCAGTGAATTTGGCAGGGGGCGCTACGAGCAGTACTTC. Protein sequence: CASSEFGRGRYEQYF.

The chain joins TRBV2 to TRBJ2-5; D is unclear. The DNA end is more similar to TRBJ2-7, so the J call may be wrong. The CDR3 covers 12 residues. Germline loops: CDR1 SNHLY, CDR2 FYNNEI. CDR3 loop: CASSEALYEQYF. The CDR3 nucleotides read TGTGCCAGCAGTGAAGCGCTCTACGAGCAGTACTTC.

This chain uses TRBV5-4 with TRBJ2-5; no firm D call. Gene TRBJ2-7 matches the end of the DNA better, so the J call may be wrong. This CDR3 has 15 amino acids. CDR1 is SGHNT, CDR2 YYREEE, per germline (reference sequence). DNA for the CDR3: TGTGCCAGCAGCTTTACGACAATCACCCTGGGCGAGCAGTACTTC. Protein sequence: CASSFTTITLGEQYF.

The chain has TRBV30 and TRBJ1-1; a weak D match, TRBD1 (6 bases). Trimming took 4 bases from V and 1 from J, leaving 16 bases between them. The germline CDR1 and CDR2 sequences are GTSNPN and SVGIG (reference sequence). The CDR3 consists of 15 residues. Here the CDR3 reads CAWKPLAGANTEAFF. The CDR3 DNA sequence: TGTGCCTGGAAACCGCTGGCAGGGGCGAACACTGAAGCTTTCTTT.

The chain links TRBV30 to TRBJ2-3, with D hard to call. The germline V gene encodes CDR1 GTSNPN and CDR2 SVGIG (reference sequence). The CDR3 totals 13 residues. Trimming left V 1 base short and J 3 bases short, with 8 bases between. The CDR3 bases are TGTGCCTGGAGTGCTACCGGGACAGATACGCAGTATTTT. It yields the protein CAWSATGTDTQYF.

The CDR3 DNA reads TGTGCCAGCAGTGAGAGGTATAATTCACCCCTCCACTTT. Residues: CASSERYNSPLHF. The rearrangement links TRBV6-4 to TRBJ1-6; no definite D call. The V end lost 3 bases, the J end lost 4 bases, and 4 bases lay between the germline ends. The germline V gene has CDR1 MRHNA and CDR2 SNTAGT. The CDR3 is 13 residues long.